This record covers a single T cell receptor beta chain. A much larger clone sits a single nucleotide away, making a read error possible. Every participating donor contributed roughly 10 milliliters of peripheral blood through a draw. This sample stems from a study of blood T cells in healthy people across ages. Study context: Through template switching, about one barcoded beta molecule was captured per two T cells, as measured in model experiments.

Germline-derived CDR1 and CDR2 are SGHDN and FVKESK. The CDR3 consists of 11 residues. The V end lost 1 base, the J end lost 5 bases, and 3 bases lay between the germline ends. A sample-barcoded 5' primer and a J-beta primer mix were used in a second PCR of roughly 7 to 12 cycles. TCRdb re-derived calls from the 5' RACE reads in MiXCR, one entry per CDR3 protein. The data contain about 1.4 million distinct CDR3 sequences, around 59% of them singletons. The TCR was taken from a man between 18 and 35 years old in good health. The sample comprised blood. J is TRBJ2-7 and V is TRBV14; D remains unclear. In DNA form, the CDR3 reads TGTGCCAGCAGCCAAGCCCACGAGCAGTACTTC. Its translation: CASSQAHEQYF.